The 9 T cell receptor beta chains listed next were all sequenced from one sample in a study of blood T cell repertoires in COVID-19. The method was immunoSEQ multiplex PCR; TCRdb's version includes in-frame clones alone and lacks a portion of them. The table includes tens of thousands of clones, about 80% detected once. The sample was peripheral blood. These receptors originate from a man aged 60-69 years with active or convalescent COVID-19.

V gene TRBV1 combines with J gene TRBJ2-3; the DNA was not used to check the table's D call, TRBD2. TRBV1 is designated a pseudogene. The CDR3 has 19 residues. The CDR3 nucleotides are TGCACCAGCAGCCAAGTGACCTTCGGGCCCAGCGGATGCACAGATACGCAGTATTTT. Translated: CTSSQVTFGPSGCTDTQYF.

V usage is TRBV3-1 (or the pseudogene TRBV3-2) and J usage is TRBJ1-6; maybe TRBD1 (5 bases). Germline CDR1 reads LGHDT; CDR2 reads YNNKEL (reference sequence). Trimming took off 5 bases at V and 3 bases at J, with 14 bases between the two ends. CDR3 length: 16 residues. CDR3 coding DNA: TGTGCCAGCAGCTCCAGGGCCGGGGGCTATAATTCACCCCTCCACTTT. This translates into CASSSRAGGYNSPLHF.

This sequence joins TRBV29-1 and TRBJ1-1; D is undetermined. CDR3 size: 12 residues. Looked up from germline, CDR1 is SQVTM and CDR2 is ANQGSEA. V was cut by 4 bases and J by 3 bases, with 9 bases left in between. CDR3 sequence: CSVGQEDTEAFF. CDR3 DNA: TGCAGCGTTGGGCAGGAGGACACTGAAGCTTTCTTT.

The chain uses TRBV30 and TRBJ2-7; 11 positions agree with TRBD1. This CDR3 has 13 amino acids. CDR1 and CDR2 (germline): GTSNPN, SVGIG (reference sequence). The V gene end was trimmed by 5 bases and the J gene end by 4 bases; junction bases not matched to a gene: 4. The CDR3 nucleotides are TGTGCCTGGGCTGGACAGGGGGCTTACGAGCAGTACTTC. This sequence encodes CAWAGQGAYEQYF. Full variable domain (remainder filled in from reference TRBV30 and TRBJ2-7): SQTIHQWPATLVQPVGSPLSLECTVEGTSNPNLYWYRQAAGRGLQLLFYSVGIGQISSEVPQNLSASRPQDRQFILSSKKLLLSDSGFYLCAWAGQGAYEQYFGPGTRLTVT.

This clone was found once. The chain couples TRBV28 to TRBJ1-5; D ambiguous. V shed 7 bases and J shed 2 bases, with 12 bases lying between them. Germline CDR1 is MDHEN and CDR2 is SYDVKM. CDR3 size: 14 residues. The CDR3 nucleotides read TGTGCCAGCACCCAAGCGGATCGCAATCAGCCCCAGCATTTT. It translates to CASTQADRNQPQHF.

This chain uses TRBV5-6 with TRBJ1-2; D call uncertain. V was clipped by 0 bases and J by 2 bases, with 5 bases between them. Germline CDR1 SGHDT, CDR2 YYEEEE. The CDR3 runs 13 residues. CDR3: CASSLGRNYGYTF. CDR3 DNA sequence: TGTGCCAGCAGCTTGGGGAGAAACTATGGCTACACCTTC. The whole variable domain, filled in from reference TRBV5-6 and TRBJ1-2, reads DAGVTQSPTHLIKTRGQQVTLRCSPKSGHDTVSWYQQALGQGPQFIFQYYEEEERQRGNFPDRFSGHQFPNYSSELNVNALLLGDSALYLCASSLGRNYGYTFGSGTRLTVV.

The chain has TRBV3-1 (or the pseudogene TRBV3-2) and TRBJ2-5, with 7 bases aligning to TRBD1. From germline, CDR1 is LGHDT and CDR2 YNNKEL (reference sequence). This CDR3 is 14 amino acids long. V gave up 5 bases and J gave up 2 bases; unmatched junction bases: 5. The CDR3 loop is CASSARDRQETQYF. The CDR3 coding sequence is TGTGCCAGCAGCGCCCGGGACAGACAAGAGACCCAGTACTTC.

This chain links TRBV28 with TRBJ1-2; 11 bases match TRBD1. The V gene's germline CDR1 is MDHEN and CDR2 SYDVKM. The CDR3 runs to 14 residues. With 5 bases clipped from V and 5 bases from J, the junction kept 4 bases outside the gene matches. The chain's CDR3 is CASSAGTGGYGYTF. Here the CDR3 DNA reads TGTGCCAGCAGTGCCGGGACAGGGGGATATGGCTACACCTTC.

V gene TRBV28 combines with J gene TRBJ2-7; TRBD1 matches at 7 bases. The CDR3 length is 12 residues. Germline assignment: CDR1 MDHEN and CDR2 SYDVKM. V shed 7 bases and J 3 bases; nucleotides not matched to a gene: 3. CDR3 loop: CASTGGGYEQYF. The CDR3 DNA follows: TGTGCCAGCACAGGGGGTGGCTACGAGCAGTACTTC.